The T cell receptor beta chain under discussion was sequenced for a study of T cell responses to AZD1222 COVID-19 vaccine. Some clones are missing from TCRdb's copy, which holds only in-frame ones; the method was immunoSEQ multiplex PCR. The sample consists of approximately 180,000 clones, approximately 90% of them appearing once. Regarding the study as a whole: Spike-specific TCR breadth and depth went up after people got two AZD1222 doses. Baseline serostatus was positive in only a handful of AZD1222 recipients. Close to half of all spike-specific TCRs reportedly target regions of the variants that are unmutated. In a largely white British group with more females than males, clonal diversity was possibly underestimated.

Comments on this clone: What it binds is not known.

Germline lookup yields CDR1 SGHDT and CDR2 YYEEEE. This CDR3 is 12 amino acids long. Between the trimmed V and J ends, which lost 2 bases and 8 bases, there was a span of 7 bases. This specimen consisted of peripheral blood, obtained on day 0 of AZD1222 vaccination. J is TRBJ1-4 and V is TRBV5-6; D remains unclear. The receptor was isolated from an adult in good health. CDR3 nucleotides: TGTGCCAGCAGCTTAGGACGAGAAAAACTGTTTTTT. Protein product: CASSLGREKLFF.